The source of this TCR beta chain is a study of OX40 agonist ivuxolimab in advanced cancers. Study information: The treatment was a fully human IgG2 OX40 agonist, ivuxolimab. Study results and limitations: Some patients without response likewise showed low normalized clonal expansion. On average, a greater number of expanded clones characterised CD8+ T cells relative to CD4+.

Produced via immunoSEQ multiplex PCR; TCRdb's table is partial and in-frame only. The profile shows around 38,000 clones, 65% to 90% of them singletons. With respect to this clone: The antigen remains undetermined.

This CDR3 comprises 13 residues. V was clipped by 8 bases and J by 3 bases, with 11 bases between them. CDR1 MNHEY and CDR2 SVGAGI come from the germline V gene. The chain uses TRBV6-5 and TRBJ1-5, with D perhaps TRBD1 (6 bases). This TCR came from an adult with an advanced solid tumor such as melanoma, head and neck, liver or kidney cancer. This sample comprised CD4+ or CD8+ T cells sorted from blood, obtained in a trial of the OX40 agonist ivuxolimab. The CDR3 coding sequence is TGTGCCAGCGGACAGAAGACCAATCAGCCCCAGCATTTT. Amino acids: CASGQKTNQPQHF.